The sequence of this TCR beta chain was determined in a study of shared clonotypes between healthy human individuals. Study observations and caveats: The low donor count limited represented genetic and exposure-history diversity.

The length of the CDR3 is 15 residues. Germline trimming cut 3 bases from V and 5 bases from J; bases unmatched to any gene: 7. Per the germline V gene, CDR1 is MGHRA and CDR2 is YSYEKL. The material for each subset, its genomic DNA, was split evenly across several immunoSEQ plates. Replicate PCRs from sorted subsets contained approximately 200 ng DNA, which is around 30,000 T cell genomes. In the source study's methods: Filtering differed because ImmunoSEQ produced junction-only sequences that carried no quality scores. Assay used: immunoSEQ multiplex PCR; TCRdb lists only in-frame clones, some missing. V, J and clone size reflect that table, while D and trimming were determined from the DNA. The table includes hundreds of thousands of clones, about 92% detected once. Notes on this clone: What it binds is not known.

Naive CD8 cells lacked CD45RO and underwent positive selection for CCR7, leaving out terminally differentiated effector memory CD45RA+ cells. This clonotype originated in a man in his thirties or forties in good health. The chain carries TRBV4-1 and TRBJ2-5, with 9 bases that match TRBD1. Input material: naive CD8+ T cells sorted from blood. The CDR3 sequence is CASSHGTGRMETQYF. The CDR3 DNA follows: TGCGCCAGCAGCCACGGGACAGGGAGAATGGAGACCCAGTACTTC.